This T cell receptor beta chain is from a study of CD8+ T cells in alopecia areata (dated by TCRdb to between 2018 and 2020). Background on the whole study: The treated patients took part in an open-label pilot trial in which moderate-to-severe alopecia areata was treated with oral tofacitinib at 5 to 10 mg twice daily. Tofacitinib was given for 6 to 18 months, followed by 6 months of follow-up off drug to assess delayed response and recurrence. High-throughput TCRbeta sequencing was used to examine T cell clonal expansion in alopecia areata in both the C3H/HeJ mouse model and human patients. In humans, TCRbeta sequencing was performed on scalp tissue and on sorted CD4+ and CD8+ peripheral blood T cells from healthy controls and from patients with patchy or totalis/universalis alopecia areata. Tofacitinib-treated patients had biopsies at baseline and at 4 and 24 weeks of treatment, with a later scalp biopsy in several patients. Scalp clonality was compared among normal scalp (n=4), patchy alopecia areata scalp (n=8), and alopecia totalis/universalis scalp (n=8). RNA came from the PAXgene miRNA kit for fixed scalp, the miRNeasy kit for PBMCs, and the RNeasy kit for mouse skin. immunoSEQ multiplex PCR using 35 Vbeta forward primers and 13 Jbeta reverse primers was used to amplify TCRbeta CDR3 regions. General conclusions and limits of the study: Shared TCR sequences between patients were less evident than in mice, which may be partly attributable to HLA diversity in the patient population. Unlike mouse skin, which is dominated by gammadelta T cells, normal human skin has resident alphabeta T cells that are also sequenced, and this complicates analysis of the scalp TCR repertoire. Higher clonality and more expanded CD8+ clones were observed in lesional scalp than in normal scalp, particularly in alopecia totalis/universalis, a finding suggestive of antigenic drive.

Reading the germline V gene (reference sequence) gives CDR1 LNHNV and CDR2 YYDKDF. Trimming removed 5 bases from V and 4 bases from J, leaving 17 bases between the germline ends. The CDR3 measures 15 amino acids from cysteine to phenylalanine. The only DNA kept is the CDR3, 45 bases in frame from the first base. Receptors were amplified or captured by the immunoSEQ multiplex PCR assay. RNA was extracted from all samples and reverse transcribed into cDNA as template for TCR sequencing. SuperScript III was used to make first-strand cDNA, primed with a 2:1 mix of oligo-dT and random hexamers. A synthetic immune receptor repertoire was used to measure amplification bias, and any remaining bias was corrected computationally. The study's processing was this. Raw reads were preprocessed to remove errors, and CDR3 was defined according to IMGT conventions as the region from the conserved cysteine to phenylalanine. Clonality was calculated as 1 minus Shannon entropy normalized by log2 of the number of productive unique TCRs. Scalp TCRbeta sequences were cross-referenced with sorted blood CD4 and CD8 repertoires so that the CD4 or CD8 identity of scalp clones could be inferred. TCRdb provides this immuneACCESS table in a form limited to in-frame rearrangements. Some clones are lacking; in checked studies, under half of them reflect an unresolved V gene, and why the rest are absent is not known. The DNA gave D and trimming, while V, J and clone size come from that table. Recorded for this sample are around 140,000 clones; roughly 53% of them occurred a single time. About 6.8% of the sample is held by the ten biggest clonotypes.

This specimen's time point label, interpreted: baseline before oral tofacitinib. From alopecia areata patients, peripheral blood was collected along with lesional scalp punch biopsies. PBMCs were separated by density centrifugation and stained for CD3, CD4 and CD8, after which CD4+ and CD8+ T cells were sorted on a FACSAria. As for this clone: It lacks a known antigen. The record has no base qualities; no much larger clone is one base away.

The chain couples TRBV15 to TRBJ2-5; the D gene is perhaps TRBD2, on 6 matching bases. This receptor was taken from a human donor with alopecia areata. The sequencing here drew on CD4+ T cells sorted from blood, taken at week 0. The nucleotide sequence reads TGTGCCACCAGCCGATTCTCCCAGGAGGGAGAGACCCAGTACTTC. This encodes CATSRFSQEGETQYF.